This TCR beta chain was recorded in a study of blood T cell repertoires in COVID-19. Study-wide context: Samples taken during acute and convalescent COVID-19 were collected in the United States, Italy and Spain. T cells, B-cell-depleted T cells, or PBMCs provided the cDNA or gDNA that served as material.

Original handling: Reference gene primer amplification yielded estimated nucleated cell counts. Sequencing was performed with immunoSEQ multiplex PCR; in TCRdb, only in-frame clones are kept and a portion is missing. Clone size and V and J calls were adopted from that table, with D and trimming inferred from the DNA. The table records 180,000 or so clones, approximately 85% of them present only once. The material sequenced was peripheral blood. This receptor was identified in a man in his fifties or sixties with acute or convalescent COVID-19.

The CDR3 DNA is TGTGCCAGCAGCTTGGAAGGTCAGCGCACTGAAGCTTTCTTT. Residues: CASSLEGQRTEAFF. The J gene is TRBJ1-1, the V gene TRBV5-5, with D unresolved. This CDR3 region has 14 residues. Germline-derived CDR1 and CDR2 are SGHKS and YYEKEE (reference sequence). Deletions cut 0 bases from V and 4 bases from J, with 10 bases between.